Listed below are T cell receptor beta chains from one sample, sequenced in a study of T cells in Graves' hyperthyroidism and ophthalmopathy. TCRdb re-derived calls from the multiplex PCR reads in MiXCR, one entry per CDR3 protein. This sample has 500,000 to 750,000 distinct CDR3 sequences; roughly 14% occur once, and the top ten carry under 7.5%. Material: blood. Receptors were obtained from a woman in her 30s with Graves' hyperthyroidism. CDR3s include the opening cysteine and the closing phenylalanine or tryptophan. A D gene is named only where the DNA matches it firmly. The size of a clone is reported for some rows only, either as once, few or many, or as a class for expanded clones.

J gene: TRBJ2-1; D gene: .; V gene: TRBV9; CDR3 length: 15; clone size: .; CDR3 DNA: TGTGCCAGCAGCGTAGATGGTAATCCAATCGATGAGCAGTTCTTC; CDR3 protein: CASSVDGNPIDEQFF
J gene: TRBJ1-5; D gene: .; V gene: TRBV27; CDR3 length: 14; clone size: .; CDR3 DNA: TGTGCCACTGTTAGAGGGGGTGGAAATCAGCCCCAGCATTTT; CDR3 protein: CATVRGGGNQPQHF
J gene: TRBJ2-7; D gene: TRBD2; V gene: TRBV13; CDR3 length: 15; clone size: few; CDR3 DNA: TGTGCCAGCAGCTTTACCTTGGCGGGAGCCTACGAGCAGTACTTC; CDR3 protein: CASSFTLAGAYEQYF
J gene: TRBJ1-1; D gene: TRBD1; V gene: TRBV2; CDR3 length: 15; clone size: many; CDR3 DNA: TGTGCCAGCCTCCAGTCCCGGACAGGGGGCACTGAAGCTTTCTTT; CDR3 protein: CASLQSRTGGTEAFF
J gene: TRBJ2-2; D gene: .; V gene: TRBV7-2; CDR3 length: 15; clone size: few; CDR3 DNA: TGTGCCAGCAGCCCGGGACACTCGAACACCGGGGAGCTGTTTTTT; CDR3 protein: CASSPGHSNTGELFF
J gene: TRBJ1-6; D gene: .; V gene: TRBV7-6; CDR3 length: 21; clone size: .; CDR3 DNA: TGTGCCAGCAGCTTAAGAGCGCCGTACGTCGAGAGCGTCACCTATAATTCACCCCTCCACTTT; CDR3 protein: CASSLRAPYVESVTYNSPLHF
J gene: TRBJ1-2; D gene: .; V gene: TRBV29-1; CDR3 length: 11; clone size: .; CDR3 DNA: TGCAGCGTTGCACTGCCCGATGGCTACACCTTC; CDR3 protein: CSVALPDGYTF
J gene: TRBJ1-1; D gene: TRBD1; V gene: TRBV20-1; CDR3 length: 13; clone size: many; CDR3 DNA: TGCAGTGCTAGAGTGGGACAGGGACTTGAAGCTTTCTTT; CDR3 protein: CSARVGQGLEAFF
J gene: TRBJ2-3; D gene: .; V gene: TRBV25-1; CDR3 length: 15; clone size: few; CDR3 DNA: TGTGCCAGCTCCTCATCAGGGGGGGGCAGGGATACGCAGTATTTT; CDR3 protein: CASSSSGGGRDTQYF
J gene: TRBJ2-7; D gene: .; V gene: TRBV7-2; CDR3 length: 14; clone size: many; CDR3 DNA: TGTGCCAGCAGCCCTTGGAAGGGGCCCTACGAGCAGTACTTC; CDR3 protein: CASSPWKGPYEQYF
J gene: TRBJ1-5; D gene: .; V gene: TRBV6-1; CDR3 length: 13; clone size: .; CDR3 DNA: TGTGCCAGCAGGGGATGGGATGATCAGCCCCAGCATTTT; CDR3 protein: CASRGWDDQPQHF
J gene: TRBJ2-1; D gene: .; V gene: TRBV9; CDR3 length: 16; clone size: .; CDR3 DNA: TGTGCCAGCAGCGTAGGGGCACGGGATAGTGGCAATGAGCAGTTCTTC; CDR3 protein: CASSVGARDSGNEQFF
J gene: TRBJ2-7; D gene: TRBD1; V gene: TRBV18; CDR3 length: 14; clone size: .; CDR3 DNA: TGTGCCAGCTCATTGCGGACAGGGACTGCCGAGCAGTACTTC; CDR3 protein: CASSLRTGTAEQYF
J gene: TRBJ1-1; D gene: .; V gene: TRBV18; CDR3 length: 17; clone size: .; CDR3 DNA: TGTGCCAGCTCACCAAGAGACAGGACCTTTCTGAACACTGAAGCTTTCTTT; CDR3 protein: CASSPRDRTFLNTEAFF
J gene: TRBJ2-4; D gene: .; V gene: TRBV12-3/TRBV12-4; CDR3 length: 15; clone size: few; CDR3 DNA: TGTGCCAGCAGTTTAGGGGAAATAGCCAAAAACATTCAGTACTTC; CDR3 protein: CASSLGEIAKNIQYF
J gene: TRBJ2-6; D gene: TRBD2; V gene: TRBV7-3; CDR3 length: 19; clone size: few; CDR3 DNA: TGTGCCAGCAGCTTGGCGACTAGCGGACCGAGAGGTGGGGCCAACGTCCTGACTTTC; CDR3 protein: CASSLATSGPRGGANVLTF
J gene: TRBJ2-5; D gene: .; V gene: TRBV5-5; CDR3 length: 13; clone size: few; CDR3 DNA: TGTGCCAGCAGTTGGGACTTGGGGGAGACCCAGTACTTC; CDR3 protein: CASSWDLGETQYF
J gene: TRBJ1-1; D gene: .; V gene: TRBV20-1; CDR3 length: 15; clone size: many; CDR3 DNA: TGCAGTGCTAGCTCGGGGGGGTTTTGGTACACTGAAGCTTTCTTT; CDR3 protein: CSASSGGFWYTEAFF
J gene: TRBJ1-5; D gene: TRBD1; V gene: TRBV6-2/TRBV6-3; CDR3 length: 15; clone size: many; CDR3 DNA: TGTGCCAGCACCCTGACAGGGGGGAGCAATCAGCCCCAGCATTTT; CDR3 protein: CASTLTGGSNQPQHF
J gene: TRBJ2-3; D gene: .; V gene: TRBV11-2; CDR3 length: 15; clone size: many; CDR3 DNA: TGTGCCAGCAGCCTACTTGGGGCCGCGATAGATACGCAGTATTTT; CDR3 protein: CASSLLGAAIDTQYF
J gene: TRBJ1-1; D gene: TRBD1; V gene: TRBV12-3/TRBV12-4; CDR3 length: 14; clone size: many; CDR3 DNA: TGTGCCAGCATTGGGACAGGGGTGAACACTGAAGCTTTCTTT; CDR3 protein: CASIGTGVNTEAFF
J gene: TRBJ2-7; D gene: .; V gene: TRBV7-2; CDR3 length: 14; clone size: .; CDR3 DNA: TGTGCCAGCAGCCCGACATGGAAGCCTAACGAGCAGTACTTC; CDR3 protein: CASSPTWKPNEQYF
J gene: TRBJ1-1; D gene: .; V gene: TRBV12-3/TRBV12-4; CDR3 length: 14; clone size: many; CDR3 DNA: TGTGCCAGCAGTTTAGTACAGAGCAACACTGAAGCTTTCTTT; CDR3 protein: CASSLVQSNTEAFF
J gene: TRBJ2-7; D gene: .; V gene: TRBV4-1; CDR3 length: 15; clone size: few; CDR3 DNA: TGCGCCAGCAGCCAAGACAAGAACGTGGCCTACGAGCAGTACTTC; CDR3 protein: CASSQDKNVAYEQYF
J gene: TRBJ2-2; D gene: TRBD2; V gene: TRBV25-1; CDR3 length: 15; clone size: .; CDR3 DNA: TGTGCCAGCAGTGAAAGCGGGAGAACAACCGGGGAGCTGTTTTTT; CDR3 protein: CASSESGRTTGELFF
J gene: TRBJ2-1; D gene: TRBD2; V gene: TRBV7-8; CDR3 length: 17; clone size: many; CDR3 DNA: TGTGCCAGCAGCTTAGGGCCTAGCGGGAGGGCCTACAATGAGCAGTTCTTC; CDR3 protein: CASSLGPSGRAYNEQFF
J gene: TRBJ1-1; D gene: .; V gene: TRBV4-3; CDR3 length: 13; clone size: many; CDR3 DNA: TGCGCCAGCAGCCAAGAGCAGCAGACTGAAGCTTTCTTT; CDR3 protein: CASSQEQQTEAFF
J gene: TRBJ1-1; D gene: .; V gene: TRBV4-1; CDR3 length: 15; clone size: few; CDR3 DNA: TGCGCCAGCAGCCAAGCGGGCCGGATCTCGGGTGAAGCTTTCTTT; CDR3 protein: CASSQAGRISGEAFF
J gene: TRBJ2-2; D gene: TRBD2; V gene: TRBV6-1; CDR3 length: 15; clone size: .; CDR3 DNA: TGTGCCAGCAGTCCACTAGCGGCCGACACCGGGGAGCTGTTTTTT; CDR3 protein: CASSPLAADTGELFF
J gene: TRBJ1-1; D gene: .; V gene: TRBV6-2/TRBV6-3; CDR3 length: 14; clone size: many; CDR3 DNA: TGTGCCAGCAGTTCGCCCTTCATGAACACTGAAGCTTTCTTT; CDR3 protein: CASSSPFMNTEAFF
J gene: TRBJ2-2; D gene: .; V gene: TRBV10-3; CDR3 length: 15; clone size: .; CDR3 DNA: TGTGCCTCCAGCCTCGGGACATGGAACACCGGGGAGCTGTTTTTT; CDR3 protein: CASSLGTWNTGELFF
J gene: TRBJ2-7; D gene: .; V gene: TRBV7-3; CDR3 length: 13; clone size: many; CDR3 DNA: TGTGCCAGCAGCCCAGGGACGACGAACGAGCAGTACTTC; CDR3 protein: CASSPGTTNEQYF
J gene: TRBJ2-5; D gene: .; V gene: TRBV27; CDR3 length: 16; clone size: many; CDR3 DNA: TGTGCCAGCAGTTCCCCCCGCACGGCCCCACAAGAGACCCAGTACTTC; CDR3 protein: CASSSPRTAPQETQYF
J gene: TRBJ2-1; D gene: .; V gene: TRBV28; CDR3 length: 16; clone size: many; CDR3 DNA: TGTGCCAGCAGTTCCCCATCAGGGGAGGGTGTCGATGAGCAGTTCTTC; CDR3 protein: CASSSPSGEGVDEQFF
J gene: TRBJ2-5; D gene: TRBD2; V gene: TRBV9; CDR3 length: 15; clone size: many; CDR3 DNA: TGTGCCAGCAGCACCGGACTAGTCAGTTATGAGACCCAGTACTTC; CDR3 protein: CASSTGLVSYETQYF
J gene: TRBJ2-1; D gene: .; V gene: TRBV29-1; CDR3 length: 10; clone size: few; CDR3 DNA: TGCAGCATACCTGGCAATGAGCAGTTCTTC; CDR3 protein: CSIPGNEQFF
J gene: TRBJ1-5; D gene: .; V gene: TRBV19; CDR3 length: 13; clone size: .; CDR3 DNA: TGTGCCAGTAGTCCAACAGTTGATCAGCCCCAGCATTTT; CDR3 protein: CASSPTVDQPQHF